This T cell receptor beta chain was identified in a study of cytomegalovirus exposure and HLA in healthy donors. Overall study findings and caveats: CMV serostatus alone was available as immune exposure information.

About this clone itself: Its antigen is not known.

The primer mix had 60 Vbeta and 13 Jbeta primers. The repertoire was sequenced with immunoSEQ multiplex PCR; TCRdb's copy has only in-frame clones and lacks some. The sample includes approximately 200,000 clones, about 80% of them seen just once. This clonotype originated in a woman aged 18-29 years in good health and CMV-seropositive. Sequencing was done on a sample of PBMCs.

CDR3 sequence: CASRSGQGAGTEAFF. Written as DNA, the CDR3 is TGCGCCAGCAGGTCCGGTCAGGGGGCCGGCACTGAAGCTTTCTTT. The chain has TRBV5-1 and TRBJ1-1, with 8 bases that match TRBD1. V gave up 5 bases and J gave up 4 bases; unmatched junction bases: 10. This CDR3 has 15 amino acids. The germline V gene has CDR1 SGHRS and CDR2 YFSETQ. The whole variable domain, filled in from reference TRBV5-1 and TRBJ1-1, reads KAGVTQTPRYLIKTRGQQVTLSCSPISGHRSVSWYQQTPGQGLQFLFEYFSETQRNKGNFPGRFSGRQFSNSRSEMNVSTLELGDSALYLCASRSGQGAGTEAFFGQGTRLTVV.